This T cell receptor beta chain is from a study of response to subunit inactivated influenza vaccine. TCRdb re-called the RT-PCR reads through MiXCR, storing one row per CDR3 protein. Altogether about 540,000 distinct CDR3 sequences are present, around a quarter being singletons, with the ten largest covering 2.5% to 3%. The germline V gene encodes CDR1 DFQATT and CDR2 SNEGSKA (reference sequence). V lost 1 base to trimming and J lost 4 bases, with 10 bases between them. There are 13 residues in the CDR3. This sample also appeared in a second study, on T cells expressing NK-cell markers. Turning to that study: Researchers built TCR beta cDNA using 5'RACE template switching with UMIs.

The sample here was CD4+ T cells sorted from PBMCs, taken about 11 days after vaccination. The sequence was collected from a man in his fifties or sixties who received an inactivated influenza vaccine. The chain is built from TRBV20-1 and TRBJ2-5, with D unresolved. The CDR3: CSARGHLLETQYF. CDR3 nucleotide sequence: TGCAGTGCTAGAGGACATCTTCTAGAGACCCAGTACTTC.